This TCR beta chain was sequenced during a study of blood T cell repertoires in COVID-19. Seattle's cohort entered during active infection and was followed longitudinally. From germline, CDR1 is KGHDR and CDR2 SFDVKD. The CDR3 is 14 amino acids. The ends were cut back, 3 bases at V and 6 bases at J, with 11 bases in the middle. TCRdb's copy holds only in-frame clones and misses some; the assay was immunoSEQ multiplex PCR. The data contain roughly 150,000 clones, approximately 90% of them singletons. The chain uses TRBV24-1 and TRBJ1-5; perhaps TRBD1 as D (5 bases). The TCR sequence derives from a man aged 18-30 years with COVID-19, enrolled during active disease. The sample was peripheral blood. CDR3 loop: CATSDGAGLQPQHF. The CDR3 DNA sequence: TGTGCCACCAGTGATGGGGCAGGCCTTCAGCCCCAGCATTTT.